This T cell receptor beta chain was sequenced during a study of prognosis after radiotherapy for stage I lung cancer. This clonotype showed up just once. No antigen is known for it. Findings and caveats of the study: Reportedly, TRBV and TRBJ gene usage differed by presence of metastases in patients. Unique TCR clone counts were lower following stereotactic body radiation therapy (median roughly 9,900 versus 7,200).

The germline V and J ends were trimmed by 2 bases and 6 bases, with 31 bases remaining between them. The CDR3 contains 21 residues. Multiplex PCR, run in two rounds, amplified TCR beta CDR3 from genomic DNA. The use of primers specific to each TRBV and TRBJ gene characterized first-round PCR. From the multiplex PCR reads, TCRdb called clonotypes with MiXCR, one entry per CDR3 protein. Here the sample spans over 9,000 distinct CDR3 sequences, over 35% being singletons. The TCR was taken from a donor of 50 years or more with non-small cell lung cancer. Material: PBMCs, obtained before or after stereotactic body radiation therapy (not recorded which). The chain employs TRBV12-3 or TRBV12-4 and TRBJ1-4; weak D call: TRBD1 (5 bases). The CDR3 DNA sequence: TGTGCCAGCAGTTTAAGGGACCGATGGCTCCAAATAATGGGCAAATATGAAAAACTGTTTTTT. This sequence encodes CASSLRDRWLQIMGKYEKLFF.